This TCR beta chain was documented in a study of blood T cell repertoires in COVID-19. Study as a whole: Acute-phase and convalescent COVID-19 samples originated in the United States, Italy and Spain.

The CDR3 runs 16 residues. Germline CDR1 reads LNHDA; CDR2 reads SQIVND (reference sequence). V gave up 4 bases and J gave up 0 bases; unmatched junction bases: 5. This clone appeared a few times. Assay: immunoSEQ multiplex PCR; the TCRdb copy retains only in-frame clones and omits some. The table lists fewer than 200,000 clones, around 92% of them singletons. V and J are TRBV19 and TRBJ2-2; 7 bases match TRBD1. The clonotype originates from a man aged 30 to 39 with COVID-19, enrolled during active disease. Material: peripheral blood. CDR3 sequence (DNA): TGTGCCAGTAGTACACAGGGGCGCGCGAACACCGGGGAGCTGTTTTTT. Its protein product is CASSTQGRANTGELFF.